This T cell receptor (beta chain) was documented in a study of HIV-infected children after antiretroviral therapy interruption. Treatment: PENTA 11 planned treatment interruption arm or continuous ART arm. A 3' RACE protocol on RNA, with unique molecular identifiers, produced the TCR library. TCRdb reprocessed the 3' RACE reads via MiXCR and lists one record per CDR3 protein. The repertoire consists of some 41,000 distinct CDR3 sequences, with about 6% occurring once and the leading ten covering more than 0.75%. The CDR3 runs to 14 residues. Trimming took off 5 bases at V and 4 bases at J, with 14 bases between the two ends.

This chain links TRBV12-3 or TRBV12-4 with TRBJ1-1; TRBD1 might be the D (5 bases). The sequence was obtained from a pool of human donors with HIV. This specimen was CD45RA+ CD4+ T cells from PBMCs, pooled from several time points, taken from a donor given antiretroviral therapy, either interrupted or continuous. Subset specified: naive CD4+ CD45RA+ CD45RO- T cells. The CDR3 DNA sequence: TGTGCCAGCAGTACCTGGGGGGGATCCACTGAAGCTTTCTTT. It encodes CASSTWGGSTEAFF.